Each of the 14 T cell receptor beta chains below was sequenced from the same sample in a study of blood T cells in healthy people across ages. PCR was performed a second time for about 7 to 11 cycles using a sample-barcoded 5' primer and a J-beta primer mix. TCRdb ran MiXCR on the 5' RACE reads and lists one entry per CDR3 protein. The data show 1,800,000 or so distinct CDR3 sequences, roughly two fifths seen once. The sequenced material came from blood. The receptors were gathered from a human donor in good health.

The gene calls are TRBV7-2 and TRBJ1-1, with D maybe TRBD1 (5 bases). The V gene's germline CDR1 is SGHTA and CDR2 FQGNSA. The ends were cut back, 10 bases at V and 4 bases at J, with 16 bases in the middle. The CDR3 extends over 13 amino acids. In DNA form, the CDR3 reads TGTGCCACCGGAAACCAGGGAGTCACTGAAGCTTTCTTT. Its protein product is CATGNQGVTEAFF.

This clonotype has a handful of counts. CDR3 sequence reads: CASSRRDRSYEQYF. In DNA, the CDR3 is TGTGCCAGCAGCCGCCGGGACAGGAGCTACGAGCAGTACTTC. This rearrangement joins TRBV11-3 to TRBJ2-7; 8 bases match TRBD1. J gave up 3 bases and V 5 bases, and 6 bases lay outside the gene matches. Germline assignment: CDR1 SGHNT and CDR2 YENEEA. The CDR3 is 14 amino acids.

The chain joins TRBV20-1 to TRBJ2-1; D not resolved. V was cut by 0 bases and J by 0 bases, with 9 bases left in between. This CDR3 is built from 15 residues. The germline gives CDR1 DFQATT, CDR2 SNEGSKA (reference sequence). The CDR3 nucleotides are TGCAGTGCTAGAGACCAGGCCGTCTCCTACAATGAGCAGTTCTTC. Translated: CSARDQAVSYNEQFF.

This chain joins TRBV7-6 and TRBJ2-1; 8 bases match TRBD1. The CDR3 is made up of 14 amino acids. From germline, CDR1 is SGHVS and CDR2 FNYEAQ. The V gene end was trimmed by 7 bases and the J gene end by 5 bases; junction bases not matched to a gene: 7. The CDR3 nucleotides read TGTGCCAGCACGGCGACAGGGGCGGACAATGAGCAGTTCTTC. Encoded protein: CASTATGADNEQFF.

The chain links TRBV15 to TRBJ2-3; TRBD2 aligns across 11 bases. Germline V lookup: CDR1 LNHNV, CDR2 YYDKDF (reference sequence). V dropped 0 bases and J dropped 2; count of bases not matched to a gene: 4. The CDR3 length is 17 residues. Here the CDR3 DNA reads TGTGCCACCAGCAGAGAACTAGCGGGGGCCATCACAGATACGCAGTATTTT. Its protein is CATSRELAGAITDTQYF.

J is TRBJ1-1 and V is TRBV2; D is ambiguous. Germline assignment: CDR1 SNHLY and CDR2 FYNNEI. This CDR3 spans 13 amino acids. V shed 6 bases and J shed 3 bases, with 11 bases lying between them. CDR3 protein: CASRAEAHTEAFF. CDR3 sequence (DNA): TGTGCCAGCAGAGCCGAGGCACACACTGAAGCTTTCTTT.

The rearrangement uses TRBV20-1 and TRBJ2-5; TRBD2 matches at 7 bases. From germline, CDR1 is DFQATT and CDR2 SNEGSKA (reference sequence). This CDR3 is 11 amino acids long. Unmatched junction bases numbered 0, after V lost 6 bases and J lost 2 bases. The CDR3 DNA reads TGCAGTGCAGCGGGGCAAGAGACCCAGTACTTC. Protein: CSAAGQETQYF.

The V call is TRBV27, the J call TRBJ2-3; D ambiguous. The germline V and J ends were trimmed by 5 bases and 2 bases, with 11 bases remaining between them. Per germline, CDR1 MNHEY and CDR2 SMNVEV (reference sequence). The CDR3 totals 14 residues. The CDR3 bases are TGTGCCAGCAGTACCCCCTACTACACAGATACGCAGTATTTT. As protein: CASSTPYYTDTQYF.

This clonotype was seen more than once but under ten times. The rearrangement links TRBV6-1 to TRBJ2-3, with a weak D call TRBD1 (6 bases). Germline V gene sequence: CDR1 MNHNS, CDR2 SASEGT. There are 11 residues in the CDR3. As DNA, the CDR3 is TGTGCAGGCAGGGGCGGAGATACGCAGTATTTT. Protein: CAGRGGDTQYF.

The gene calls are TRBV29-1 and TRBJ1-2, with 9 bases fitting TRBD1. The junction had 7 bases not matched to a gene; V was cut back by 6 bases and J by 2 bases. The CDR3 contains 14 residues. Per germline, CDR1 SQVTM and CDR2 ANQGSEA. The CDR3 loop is CSVYGTGQNYGYTF. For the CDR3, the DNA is TGCAGCGTATACGGGACAGGGCAAAACTATGGCTACACCTTC.

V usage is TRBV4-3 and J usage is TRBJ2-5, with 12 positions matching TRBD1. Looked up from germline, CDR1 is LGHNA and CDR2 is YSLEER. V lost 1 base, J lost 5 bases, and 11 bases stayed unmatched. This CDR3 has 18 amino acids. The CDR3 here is CASSQGFGTGGAGETQYF. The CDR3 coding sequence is TGCGCCAGCAGCCAAGGTTTCGGGACAGGGGGCGCCGGGGAGACCCAGTACTTC.

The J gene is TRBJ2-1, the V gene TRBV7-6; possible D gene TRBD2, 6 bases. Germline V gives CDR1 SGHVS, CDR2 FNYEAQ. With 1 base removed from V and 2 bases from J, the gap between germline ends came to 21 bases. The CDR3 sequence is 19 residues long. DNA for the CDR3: TGTGCCAGCAGCTTAGTACTCGGCGGCGGGACCCAGACCTACAATGAGCAGTTCTTC. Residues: CASSLVLGGGTQTYNEQFF.

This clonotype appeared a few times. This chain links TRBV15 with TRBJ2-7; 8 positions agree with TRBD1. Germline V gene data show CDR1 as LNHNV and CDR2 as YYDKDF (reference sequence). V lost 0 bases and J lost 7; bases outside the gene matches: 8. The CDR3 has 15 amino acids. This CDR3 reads CATSRDGQGASEQYF. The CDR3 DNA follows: TGTGCCACCAGCAGAGATGGGCAGGGGGCATCTGAGCAGTACTTC.

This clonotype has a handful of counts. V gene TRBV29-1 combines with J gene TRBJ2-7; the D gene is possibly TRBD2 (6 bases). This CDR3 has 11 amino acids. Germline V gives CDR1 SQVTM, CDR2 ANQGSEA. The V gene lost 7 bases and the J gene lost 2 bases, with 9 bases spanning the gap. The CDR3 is CSAGTPYEQYF. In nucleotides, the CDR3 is TGCAGCGCCGGGACTCCCTACGAGCAGTACTTC.